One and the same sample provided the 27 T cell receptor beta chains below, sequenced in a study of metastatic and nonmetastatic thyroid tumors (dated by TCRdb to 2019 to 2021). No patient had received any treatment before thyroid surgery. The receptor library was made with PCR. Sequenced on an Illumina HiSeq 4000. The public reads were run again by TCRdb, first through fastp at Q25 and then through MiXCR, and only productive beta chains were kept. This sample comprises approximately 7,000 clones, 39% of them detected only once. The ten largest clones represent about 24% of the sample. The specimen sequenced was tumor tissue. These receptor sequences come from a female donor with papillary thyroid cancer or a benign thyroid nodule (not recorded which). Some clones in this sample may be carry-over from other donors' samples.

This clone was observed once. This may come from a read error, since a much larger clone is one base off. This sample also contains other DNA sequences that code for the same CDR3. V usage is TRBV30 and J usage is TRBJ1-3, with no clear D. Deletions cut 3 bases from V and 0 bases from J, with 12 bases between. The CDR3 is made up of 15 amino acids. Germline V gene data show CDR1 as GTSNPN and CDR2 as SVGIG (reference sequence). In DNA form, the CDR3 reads TGTGCCTGGAGAAAAGGTCTCTTCTCTGGAAACACCATATATTTT. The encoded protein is CAWRKGLFSGNTIYF.

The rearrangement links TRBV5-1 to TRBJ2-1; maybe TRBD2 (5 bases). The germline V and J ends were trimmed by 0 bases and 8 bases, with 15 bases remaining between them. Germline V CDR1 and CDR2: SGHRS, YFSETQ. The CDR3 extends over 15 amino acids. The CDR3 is CASSLGSSLRDEQFF. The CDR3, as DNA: TGCGCCAGCAGCTTGGGATCAAGCTTGAGGGATGAGCAGTTCTTC. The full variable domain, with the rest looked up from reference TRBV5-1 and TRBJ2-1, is KAGVTQTPRYLIKTRGQQVTLSCSPISGHRSVSWYQQTPGQGLQFLFEYFSETQRNKGNFPGRFSGRQFSNSRSEMNVSTLELGDSALYLCASSLGSSLRDEQFFGPGTRLTVL.

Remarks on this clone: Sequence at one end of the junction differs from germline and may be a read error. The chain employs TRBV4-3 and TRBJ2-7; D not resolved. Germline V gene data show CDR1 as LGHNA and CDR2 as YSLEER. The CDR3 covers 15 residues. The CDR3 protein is CDSSQGPTIRNEQYF. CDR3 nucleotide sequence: TGCGACAGCAGCCAAGGCCCTACAATTCGGAACGAGCAGTACTTC.

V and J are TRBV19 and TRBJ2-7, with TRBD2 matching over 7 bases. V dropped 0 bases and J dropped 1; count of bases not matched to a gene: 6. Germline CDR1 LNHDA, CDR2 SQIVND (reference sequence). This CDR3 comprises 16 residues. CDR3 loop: CASSIDSSGLSYEQYF. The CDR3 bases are TGTGCCAGTAGTATAGATTCTAGCGGACTTTCCTACGAGCAGTACTTC.

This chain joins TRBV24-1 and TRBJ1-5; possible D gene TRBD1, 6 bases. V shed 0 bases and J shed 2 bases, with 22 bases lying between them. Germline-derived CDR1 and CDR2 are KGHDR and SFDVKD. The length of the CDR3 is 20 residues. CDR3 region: CATSDLMLGAEGHGNQPQHF. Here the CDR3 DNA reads TGTGCCACCAGTGATTTGATGCTGGGGGCGGAGGGTCATGGCAATCAGCCCCAGCATTTT.

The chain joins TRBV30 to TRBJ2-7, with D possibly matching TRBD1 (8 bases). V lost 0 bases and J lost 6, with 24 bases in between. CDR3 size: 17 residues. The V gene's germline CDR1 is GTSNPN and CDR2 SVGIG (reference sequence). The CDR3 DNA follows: TGTGCCTGGAGTGTAAAGGGACTAAGGACAGGGTCAAGCGAGCAGTACTTC. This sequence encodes CAWSVKGLRTGSSEQYF.

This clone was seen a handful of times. Written as DNA, the CDR3 is TGTGCCAGCAGTTCCCGAAGAGGGGCTGTGGAGACCCAGTACTTC. Protein product: CASSSRRGAVETQYF. The V and J genes are TRBV28 and TRBJ2-5; D is possibly TRBD1 or TRBD2 (5 bases each). V gave up 4 bases and J gave up 5 bases, with 17 bases separating them. The germline V gene has CDR1 MDHEN and CDR2 SYDVKM. This CDR3 has 15 residues.

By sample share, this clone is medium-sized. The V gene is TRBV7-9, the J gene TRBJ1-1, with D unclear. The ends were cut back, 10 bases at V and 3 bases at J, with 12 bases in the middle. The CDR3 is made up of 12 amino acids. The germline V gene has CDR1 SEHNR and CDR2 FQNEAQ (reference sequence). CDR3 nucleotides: TGTGCCACCCGCCCGTGGGACACTGAAGCTTTCTTT. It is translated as CATRPWDTEAFF.

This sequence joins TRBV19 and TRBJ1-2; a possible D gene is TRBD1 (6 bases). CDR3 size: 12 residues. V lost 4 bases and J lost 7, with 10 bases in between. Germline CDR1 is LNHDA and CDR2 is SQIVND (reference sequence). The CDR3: CASSTRQAGYTF. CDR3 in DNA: TGTGCCAGTAGTACCCGACAGGCTGGCTACACCTTC.

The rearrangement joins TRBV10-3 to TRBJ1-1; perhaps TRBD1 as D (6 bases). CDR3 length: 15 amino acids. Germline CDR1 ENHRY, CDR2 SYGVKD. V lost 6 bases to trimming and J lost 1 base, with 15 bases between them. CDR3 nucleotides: TGTGCCATCAGGGAGGAGGGGGGGCGGAACACTGAAGCTTTCTTT. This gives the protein CAIREEGGRNTEAFF.

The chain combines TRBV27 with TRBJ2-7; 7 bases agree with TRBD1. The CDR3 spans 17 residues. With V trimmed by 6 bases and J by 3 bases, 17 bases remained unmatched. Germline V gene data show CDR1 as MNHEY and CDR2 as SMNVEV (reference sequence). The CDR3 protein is CASSPDPDRVWYYEQYF. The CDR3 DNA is TGTGCCAGCAGCCCAGACCCCGACAGGGTATGGTACTACGAGCAGTACTTC.

In DNA, the CDR3 is TGCAGTGCTAGGGGGAAGGAGGGGTGGGGCACTGAAGCTTTCTTT. Its protein product is CSARGKEGWGTEAFF. This sequence joins TRBV20-1 and TRBJ1-1; D is perhaps TRBD1 (5 bases). V was clipped by 3 bases and J by 4 bases, with 18 bases between them. The CDR3 runs to 15 residues. The germline gives CDR1 DFQATT, CDR2 SNEGSKA (reference sequence).

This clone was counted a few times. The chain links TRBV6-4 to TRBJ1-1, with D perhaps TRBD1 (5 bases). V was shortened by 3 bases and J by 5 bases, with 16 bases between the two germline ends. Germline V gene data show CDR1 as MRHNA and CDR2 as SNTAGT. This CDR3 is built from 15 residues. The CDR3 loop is CASSEELGGETEAFF. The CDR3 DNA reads TGTGCCAGCAGTGAAGAATTGGGGGGGGAGACTGAAGCTTTCTTT.

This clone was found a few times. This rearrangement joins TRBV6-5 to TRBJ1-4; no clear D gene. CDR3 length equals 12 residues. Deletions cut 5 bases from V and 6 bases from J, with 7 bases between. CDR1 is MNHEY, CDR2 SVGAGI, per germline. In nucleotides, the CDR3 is TGTGCCAGCAGTCGCGGGGATGAAAAACTGTTTTTT. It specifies CASSRGDEKLFF.

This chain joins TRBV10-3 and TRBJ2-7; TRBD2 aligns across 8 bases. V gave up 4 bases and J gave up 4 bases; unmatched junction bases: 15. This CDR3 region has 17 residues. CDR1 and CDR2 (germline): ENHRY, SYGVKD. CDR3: CAISVPAQAGAGYEQYF. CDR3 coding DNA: TGTGCCATCAGTGTTCCTGCGCAAGCGGGAGCGGGGTACGAGCAGTACTTC.

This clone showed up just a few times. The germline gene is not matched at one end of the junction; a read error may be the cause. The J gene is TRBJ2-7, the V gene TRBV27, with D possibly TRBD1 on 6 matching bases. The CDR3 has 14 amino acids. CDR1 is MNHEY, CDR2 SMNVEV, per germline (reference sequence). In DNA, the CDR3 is TGTGCCACCAGTGCCCGATTCAGGGGCCACGAGCAGTACTTC. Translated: CATSARFRGHEQYF.

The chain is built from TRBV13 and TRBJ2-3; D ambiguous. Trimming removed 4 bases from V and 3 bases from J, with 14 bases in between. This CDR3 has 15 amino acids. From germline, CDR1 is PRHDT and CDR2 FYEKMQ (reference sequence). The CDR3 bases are TGTGCCAGCAGCTCCAGAAGGTTCGGGACAGATACGCAGTATTTT. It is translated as CASSSRRFGTDTQYF.

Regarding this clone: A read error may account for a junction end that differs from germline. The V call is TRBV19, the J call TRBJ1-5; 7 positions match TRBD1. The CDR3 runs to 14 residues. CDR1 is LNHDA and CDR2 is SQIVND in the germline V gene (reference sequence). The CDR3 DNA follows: TGTGCCAATAGTGAAAGGGGGCTCTTCCAGCCCCAGCATTTT. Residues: CANSERGLFQPQHF.

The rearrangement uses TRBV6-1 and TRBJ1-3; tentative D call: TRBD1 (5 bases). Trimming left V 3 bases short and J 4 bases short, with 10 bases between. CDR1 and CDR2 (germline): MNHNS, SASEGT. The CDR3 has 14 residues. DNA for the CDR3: TGTGCCAGCAGTGACCGGGGGGAGGGAAACACCATATATTTT. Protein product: CASSDRGEGNTIYF.

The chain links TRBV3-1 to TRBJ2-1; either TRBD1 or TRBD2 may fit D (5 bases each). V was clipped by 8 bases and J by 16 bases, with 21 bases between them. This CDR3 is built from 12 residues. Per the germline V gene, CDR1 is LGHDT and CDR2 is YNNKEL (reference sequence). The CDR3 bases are TGTGCCAGCTCTTCGCTCGGGACCCATCCCTTCTTC. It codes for CASSSLGTHPFF.

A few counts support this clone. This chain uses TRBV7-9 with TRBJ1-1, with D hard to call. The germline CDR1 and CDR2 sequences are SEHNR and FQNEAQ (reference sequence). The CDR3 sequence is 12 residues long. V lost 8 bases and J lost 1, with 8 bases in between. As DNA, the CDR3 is TGTGCCAGCGTTCCAGGGAACACTGAAGCTTTCTTT. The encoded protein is CASVPGNTEAFF.

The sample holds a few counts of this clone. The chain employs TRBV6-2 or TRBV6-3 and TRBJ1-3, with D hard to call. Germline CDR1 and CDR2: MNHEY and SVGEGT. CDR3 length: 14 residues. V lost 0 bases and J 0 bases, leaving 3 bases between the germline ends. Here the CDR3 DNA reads TGTGCCAGCAGTTACTCAGACTCTGGAAACACCATATATTTT. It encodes CASSYSDSGNTIYF.

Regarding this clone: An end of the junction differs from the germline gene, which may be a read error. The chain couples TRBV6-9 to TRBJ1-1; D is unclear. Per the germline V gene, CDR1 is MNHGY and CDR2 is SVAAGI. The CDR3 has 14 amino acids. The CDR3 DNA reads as TGCGCCAGCAGTGGTGGACTGATGAACACTGAAGCTTTCTTT. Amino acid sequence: CASSGGLMNTEAFF.

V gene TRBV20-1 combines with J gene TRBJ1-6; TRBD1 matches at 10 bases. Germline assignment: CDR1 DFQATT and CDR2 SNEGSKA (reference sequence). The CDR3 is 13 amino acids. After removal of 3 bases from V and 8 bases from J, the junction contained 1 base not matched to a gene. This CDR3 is CSARGQGYSPLHF. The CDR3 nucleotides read TGCAGTGCTAGGGGACAGGGGTATTCACCCCTCCACTTT.

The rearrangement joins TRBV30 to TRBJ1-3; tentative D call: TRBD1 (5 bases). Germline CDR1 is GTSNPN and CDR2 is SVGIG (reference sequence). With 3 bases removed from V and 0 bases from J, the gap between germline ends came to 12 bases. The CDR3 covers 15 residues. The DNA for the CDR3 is TGTGCCTGGAGCCAGGGCCCCTTCTCTGGAAACACCATATATTTT. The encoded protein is CAWSQGPFSGNTIYF.

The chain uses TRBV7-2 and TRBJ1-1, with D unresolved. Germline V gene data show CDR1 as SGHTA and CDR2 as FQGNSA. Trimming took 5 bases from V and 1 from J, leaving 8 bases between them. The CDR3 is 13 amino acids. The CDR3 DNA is TGTGCCAGCAGCCAACACAGGAACACTGAAGCTTTCTTT. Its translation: CASSQHRNTEAFF.

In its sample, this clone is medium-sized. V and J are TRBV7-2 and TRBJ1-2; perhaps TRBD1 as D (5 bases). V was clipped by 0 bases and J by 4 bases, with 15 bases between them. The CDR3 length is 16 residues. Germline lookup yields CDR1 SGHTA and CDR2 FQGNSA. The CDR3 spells CASSLAPGGGTYGYTF. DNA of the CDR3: TGTGCCAGCAGCTTAGCGCCCGGGGGGGGGACCTATGGCTACACCTTC.